This T cell receptor beta chain was sequenced during a study of spatial heterogeneity in lung cancer. Looking at the study overall: Within tumor regions, the number of TCR transcripts tracked closely with a T cell module score obtained from matched bulk RNA-seq.

This CDR3 is built from 14 residues. The germline gives CDR1 SGHTA, CDR2 FQGNSA. Each CDR3 protein gets one entry after TCRdb re-called the 5' RACE reads with MiXCR. Of 2,000 to 3,000 distinct CDR3 sequences in the sample, approximately 8.5% were seen once. Study conclusions and caveats: It was found that expanded intratumoral alpha and beta TCR counts tracked tumor mutation counts. As ubiquitous and regional nonsynonymous mutations varied, counts of ubiquitous and regional expanded TCRs tracked them, respectively.

Described time point: sample taken at primary tumor resection. Notes on this clonotype: Antigen unknown. A junction end diverges from the germline sequence, so it may reflect a read error.

The rearrangement joins TRBV7-2 to TRBJ2-3, with a weak D call TRBD2 (5 bases). This sequence was found in a female donor with early-stage non-small cell lung cancer. This specimen consisted of lung tumor tissue, obtained at surgery. The CDR3 here is CASRLAPGTDTQYF. In DNA form, the CDR3 reads TGTGCTAGCAGATTAGCCCCGGGAACAGATACGCAGTATTTT.